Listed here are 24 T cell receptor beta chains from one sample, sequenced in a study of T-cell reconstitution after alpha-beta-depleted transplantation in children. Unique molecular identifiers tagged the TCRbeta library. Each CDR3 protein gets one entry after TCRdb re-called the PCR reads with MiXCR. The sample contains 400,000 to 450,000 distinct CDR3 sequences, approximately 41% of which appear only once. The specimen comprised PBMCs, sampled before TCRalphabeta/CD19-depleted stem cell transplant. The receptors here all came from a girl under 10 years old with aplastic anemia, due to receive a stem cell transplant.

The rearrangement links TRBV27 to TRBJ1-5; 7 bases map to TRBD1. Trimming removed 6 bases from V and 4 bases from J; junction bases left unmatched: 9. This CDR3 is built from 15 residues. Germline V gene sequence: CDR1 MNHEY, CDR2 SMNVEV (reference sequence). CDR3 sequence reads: CASRPEDRRNQPQHF. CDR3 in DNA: TGTGCCAGCAGGCCGGAGGACAGGCGAAATCAGCCCCAGCATTTT.

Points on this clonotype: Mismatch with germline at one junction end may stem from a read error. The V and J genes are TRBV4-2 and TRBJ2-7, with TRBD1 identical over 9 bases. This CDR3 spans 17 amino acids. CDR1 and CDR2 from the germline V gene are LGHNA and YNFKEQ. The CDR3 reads CASSEDGQGTSSYEQYF. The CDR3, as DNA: TGTGCCAGCAGCGAAGACGGACAGGGGACAAGCTCCTACGAGCAGTACTTC.

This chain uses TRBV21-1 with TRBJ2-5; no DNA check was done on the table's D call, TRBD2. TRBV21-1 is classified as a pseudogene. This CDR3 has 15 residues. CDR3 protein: CASSPRTSPRETQYF. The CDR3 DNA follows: TGTGCCAGCAGCCCGCGGACTAGCCCCCGAGAGACCCAGTACTTC.

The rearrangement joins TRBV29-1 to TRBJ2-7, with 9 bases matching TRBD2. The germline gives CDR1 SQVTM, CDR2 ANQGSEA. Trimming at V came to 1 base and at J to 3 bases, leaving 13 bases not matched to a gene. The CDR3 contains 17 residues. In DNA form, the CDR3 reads TGCAGCGTTGAAGTTCGACCGGTAGCGGGAGTTGGCTACGAGCAGTACTTC. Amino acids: CSVEVRPVAGVGYEQYF.

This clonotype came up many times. The CDR3 is CASSLGPKETQYF. Written as DNA, the CDR3 is TGTGCCAGCAGCTTGGGCCCTAAAGAGACCCAGTACTTC. The gene calls are TRBV5-6 and TRBJ2-5; D ambiguous. Germline CDR1 is SGHDT and CDR2 is YYEEEE. Trimming left V 0 bases short and J 3 bases short, with 6 bases between. The CDR3 is made up of 13 amino acids.

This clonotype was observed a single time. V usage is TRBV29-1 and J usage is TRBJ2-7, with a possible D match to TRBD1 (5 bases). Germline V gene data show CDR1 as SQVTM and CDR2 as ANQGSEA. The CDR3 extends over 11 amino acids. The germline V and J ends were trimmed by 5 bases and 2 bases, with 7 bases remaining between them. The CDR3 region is CSVSTAYEQYF. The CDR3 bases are TGCAGCGTTTCGACAGCCTACGAGCAGTACTTC.

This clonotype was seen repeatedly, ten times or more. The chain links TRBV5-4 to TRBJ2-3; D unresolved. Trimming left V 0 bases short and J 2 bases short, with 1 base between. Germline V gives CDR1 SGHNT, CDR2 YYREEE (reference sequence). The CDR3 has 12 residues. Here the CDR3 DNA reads TGTGCCAGCAGCTTGGCCACAGATACGCAGTATTTT. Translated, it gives CASSLATDTQYF.

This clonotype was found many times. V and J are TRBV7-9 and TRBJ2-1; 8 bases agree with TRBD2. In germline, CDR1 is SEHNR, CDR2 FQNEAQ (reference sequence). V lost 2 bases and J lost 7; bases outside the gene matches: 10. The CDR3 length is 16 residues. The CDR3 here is CASSLILAGLTNEQFF. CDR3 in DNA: TGTGCCAGCAGCTTAATCCTAGCGGGCCTGACTAATGAGCAGTTCTTC.

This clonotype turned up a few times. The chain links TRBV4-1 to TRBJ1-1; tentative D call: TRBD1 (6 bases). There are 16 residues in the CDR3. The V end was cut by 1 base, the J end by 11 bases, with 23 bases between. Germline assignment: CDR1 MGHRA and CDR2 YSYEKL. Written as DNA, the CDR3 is TGCGCCAGCAGCCAAGCGTCGGGACATGGTACCATACGGGCTTTCTTT. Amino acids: CASSQASGHGTIRAFF.

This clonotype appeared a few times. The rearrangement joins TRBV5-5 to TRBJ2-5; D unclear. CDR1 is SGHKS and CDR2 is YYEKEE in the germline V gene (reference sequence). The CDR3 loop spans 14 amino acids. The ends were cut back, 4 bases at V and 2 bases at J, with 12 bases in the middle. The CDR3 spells CASSPKISQETQYF. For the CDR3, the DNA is TGTGCCAGCAGCCCTAAAATCTCACAAGAGACCCAGTACTTC.

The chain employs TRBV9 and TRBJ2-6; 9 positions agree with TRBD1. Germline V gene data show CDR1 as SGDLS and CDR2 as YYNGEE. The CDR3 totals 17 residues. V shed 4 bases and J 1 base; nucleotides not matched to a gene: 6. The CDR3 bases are TGTGCCAGCAGCTTCGGACAGGGGCTTTCTGGGGCCAACGTCCTGACTTTC. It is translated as CASSFGQGLSGANVLTF. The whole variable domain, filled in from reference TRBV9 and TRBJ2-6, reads DSGVTQTPKHLITATGQRVTLRCSPRSGDLSVYWYQQSLDQGLQFLIQYYNGEERAKGNILERFSAQQFPDLHSELNLSSLELGDSALYFCASSFGQGLSGANVLTFGAGSRLTVL.

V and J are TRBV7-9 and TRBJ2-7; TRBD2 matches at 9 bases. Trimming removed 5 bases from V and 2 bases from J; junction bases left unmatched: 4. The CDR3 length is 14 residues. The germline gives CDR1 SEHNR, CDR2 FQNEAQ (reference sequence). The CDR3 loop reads CASSQTSGPYEQYF. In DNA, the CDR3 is TGTGCCAGCAGCCAGACTAGCGGACCCTACGAGCAGTACTTC.

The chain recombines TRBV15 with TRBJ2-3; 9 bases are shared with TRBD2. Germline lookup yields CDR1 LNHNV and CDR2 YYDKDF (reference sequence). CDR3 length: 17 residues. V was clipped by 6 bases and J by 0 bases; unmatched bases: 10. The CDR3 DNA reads TGTGCCACCAGTTCTAGCGGGGCTTCTACTAGCACAGATACGCAGTATTTT. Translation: CATSSSGASTSTDTQYF. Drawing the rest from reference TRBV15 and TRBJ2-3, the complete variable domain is DAMVIQNPRYQVTQFGKPVTLSCSQTLNHNVMYWYQQKSSQAPKLLFHYYDKDFNNEADTPDNFQSRRPNTSFCFLDIRSPGLGDTAMYLCATSSSGASTSTDTQYFGPGTRLTVL.

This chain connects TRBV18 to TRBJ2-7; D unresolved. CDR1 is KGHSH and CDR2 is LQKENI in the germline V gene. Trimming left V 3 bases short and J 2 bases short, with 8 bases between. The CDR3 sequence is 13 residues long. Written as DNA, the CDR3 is TGTGCCAGCTCACCCCAGGCCGCCTACGAGCAGTACTTC. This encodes CASSPQAAYEQYF.

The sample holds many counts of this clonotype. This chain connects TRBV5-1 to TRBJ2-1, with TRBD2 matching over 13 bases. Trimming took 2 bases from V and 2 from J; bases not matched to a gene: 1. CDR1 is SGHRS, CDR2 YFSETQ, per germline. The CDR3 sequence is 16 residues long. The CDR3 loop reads CASSLTSGRAYNEQFF. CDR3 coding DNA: TGCGCCAGCAGCTTAACTAGCGGGAGGGCCTACAATGAGCAGTTCTTC.

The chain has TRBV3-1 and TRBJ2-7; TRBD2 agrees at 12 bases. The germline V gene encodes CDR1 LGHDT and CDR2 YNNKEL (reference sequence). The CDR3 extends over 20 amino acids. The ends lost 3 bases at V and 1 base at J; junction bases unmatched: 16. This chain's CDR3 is CASSHRNPGLAGKLSYEQYF. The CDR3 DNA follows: TGTGCCAGCAGCCACCGGAACCCGGGACTAGCGGGCAAACTTTCCTACGAGCAGTACTTC.

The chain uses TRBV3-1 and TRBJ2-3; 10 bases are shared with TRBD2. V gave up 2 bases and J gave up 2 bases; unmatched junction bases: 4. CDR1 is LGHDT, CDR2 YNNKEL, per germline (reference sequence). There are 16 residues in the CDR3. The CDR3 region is CASSQRSGGVTDTQYF. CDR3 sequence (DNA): TGTGCCAGCAGCCAAAGGAGCGGGGGGGTCACAGATACGCAGTATTTT.

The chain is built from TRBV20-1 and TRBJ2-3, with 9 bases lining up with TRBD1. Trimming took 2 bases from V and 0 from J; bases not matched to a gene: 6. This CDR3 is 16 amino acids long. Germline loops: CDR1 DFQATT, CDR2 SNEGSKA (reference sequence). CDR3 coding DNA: TGCAGTGCTAGATCGAGGACAGGGGTTAGCACAGATACGCAGTATTTT. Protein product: CSARSRTGVSTDTQYF.

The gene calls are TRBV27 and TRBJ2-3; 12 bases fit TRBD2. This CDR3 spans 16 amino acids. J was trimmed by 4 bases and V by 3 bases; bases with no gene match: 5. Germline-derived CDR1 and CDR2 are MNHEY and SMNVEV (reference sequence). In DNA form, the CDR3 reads TGTGCCAGCAGTTTGCGCCGACTAGCGGGAGCAGATACGCAGTATTTT. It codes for CASSLRRLAGADTQYF.

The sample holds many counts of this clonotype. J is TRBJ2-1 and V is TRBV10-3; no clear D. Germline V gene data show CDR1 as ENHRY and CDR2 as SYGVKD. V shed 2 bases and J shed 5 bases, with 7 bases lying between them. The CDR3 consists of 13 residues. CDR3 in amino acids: CAISEQANNEQFF. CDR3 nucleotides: TGTGCCATCAGTGAGCAGGCCAACAATGAGCAGTTCTTC.

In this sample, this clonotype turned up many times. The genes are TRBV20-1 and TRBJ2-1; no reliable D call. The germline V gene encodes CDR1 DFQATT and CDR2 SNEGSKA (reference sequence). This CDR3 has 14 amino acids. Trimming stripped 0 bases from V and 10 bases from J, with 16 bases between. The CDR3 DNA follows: TGCAGTGCTAGAGATCGAATGGACGTCGGGGAGCAGTTCTTC. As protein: CSARDRMDVGEQFF.

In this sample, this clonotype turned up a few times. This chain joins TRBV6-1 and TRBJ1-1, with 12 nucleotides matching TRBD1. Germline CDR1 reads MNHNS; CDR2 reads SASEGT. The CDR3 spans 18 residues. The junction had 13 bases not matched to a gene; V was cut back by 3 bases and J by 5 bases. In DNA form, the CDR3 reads TGTGCCAGCAGTGAGCGGACCCGGGACAGGGGGCGCAGAACTGAAGCTTTCTTT. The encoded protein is CASSERTRDRGRRTEAFF.

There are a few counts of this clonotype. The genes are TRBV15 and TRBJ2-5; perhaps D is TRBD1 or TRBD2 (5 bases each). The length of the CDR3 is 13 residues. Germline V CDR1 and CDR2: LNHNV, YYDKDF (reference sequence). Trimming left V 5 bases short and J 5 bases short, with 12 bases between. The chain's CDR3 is CATSGGPRETQYF. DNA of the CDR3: TGTGCCACCAGCGGGGGACCTCGGGAGACCCAGTACTTC. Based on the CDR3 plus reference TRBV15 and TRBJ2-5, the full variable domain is DAMVIQNPRYQVTQFGKPVTLSCSQTLNHNVMYWYQQKSSQAPKLLFHYYDKDFNNEADTPDNFQSRRPNTSFCFLDIRSPGLGDTAMYLCATSGGPRETQYFGPGTRLLVL.

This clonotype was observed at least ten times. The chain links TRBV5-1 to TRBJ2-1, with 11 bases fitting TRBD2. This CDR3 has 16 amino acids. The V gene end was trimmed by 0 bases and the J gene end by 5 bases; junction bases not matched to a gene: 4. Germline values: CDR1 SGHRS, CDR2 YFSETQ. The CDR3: CASSLATSGVNNEQFF. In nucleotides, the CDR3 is TGCGCCAGCAGCTTGGCGACTAGCGGGGTAAACAATGAGCAGTTCTTC.